This entry lists 8 T cell receptor beta chains sequenced from one sample in a study of shared T cell receptors in the human thymus. The protocol was immunoSEQ multiplex PCR, while the TCRdb copy is restricted to in-frame clones and leaves out a portion. In the table there are roughly 560,000 clones, approximately 80% of which are singletons. The same data also went into a second study, on human thymus T cells.

Sample: thymocytes. These receptors originate from a boy under three years old with a congenital heart defect.

The rearrangement joins TRBV12-5 to TRBJ2-7; 8 nucleotides agree with TRBD2. V dropped 6 bases and J dropped 2; count of bases not matched to a gene: 9. CDR1 and CDR2 from the germline V gene are LGHNT and FRNRAP. The CDR3 sequence is 15 residues long. The CDR3 loop reads CASGPGGPLAYEQYF. The CDR3 DNA is TGTGCTAGTGGCCCGGGAGGGCCGCTAGCCTACGAGCAGTACTTC.

The chain couples TRBV6-6 to TRBJ1-5; TRBD1 aligns across 8 bases. The CDR3 sequence is 14 residues long. Looked up from germline, CDR1 is MNHNY and CDR2 is SVGAGI (reference sequence). After removal of 6 bases from V and 7 bases from J, the junction contained 8 bases not matched to a gene. The CDR3 DNA is TGTGCCAGCAGAGACAGGGGTAAGGGCCAGCCCCAGCATTTT. The encoded protein is CASRDRGKGQPQHF.

The chain carries TRBV11-3 and TRBJ1-1, with D possibly being TRBD1 (6 bases). CDR3 length: 14 residues. With 6 bases removed from V and 6 bases from J, the gap between germline ends came to 17 bases. The V gene's germline CDR1 is SGHNT and CDR2 YENEEA. The CDR3 protein is CASSLSGQTPEAFF. The CDR3 DNA reads as TGTGCCAGCAGTTTGAGTGGACAGACCCCTGAAGCTTTCTTT.

This chain uses TRBV28 with TRBJ1-3; a possible D gene is TRBD1 (5 bases). Trimming took 3 bases from V and 4 from J, leaving 13 bases between them. Germline CDR1 is MDHEN and CDR2 is SYDVKM. The CDR3 length is 15 residues. The CDR3 sequence is CASSFVQGRGNTIYF. The CDR3 DNA reads as TGTGCCAGCAGTTTCGTGCAGGGCAGGGGAAACACCATATATTTT.

V is TRBV5-4 and J is TRBJ1-2; tentative D call: TRBD1 (6 bases). The CDR3 is made up of 15 amino acids. Germline loops: CDR1 SGHNT, CDR2 YYREEE (reference sequence). V lost 4 bases to trimming and J lost 0 bases, with 13 bases between them. The CDR3 DNA is TGTGCCAGCAGCCCCTGGGACATTTCTAACTATGGCTACACCTTC. Its translation is CASSPWDISNYGYTF.

CDR3 DNA sequence: TGTGCCAGCAGCGCCCACGGTAGCGGGAGGGCCAGCGAGCAGTACTTC. It translates to CASSAHGSGRASEQYF. V gene TRBV9 combines with J gene TRBJ2-7, with 11 positions matching TRBD2. From germline, CDR1 is SGDLS and CDR2 YYNGEE. With V trimmed by 3 bases and J by 6 bases, 11 bases remained unmatched. The CDR3 totals 16 residues.

The CDR3 coding sequence is TGTGCCAGCAGATCCGTTGACAGGGTCTATGGCTACACCTTC. Translated, it gives CASRSVDRVYGYTF. This rearrangement joins TRBV6-5 to TRBJ1-2; 7 bases match TRBD1. The junction had 8 bases not matched to a gene; V was cut back by 6 bases and J by 4 bases. The CDR3 has 14 amino acids. Germline V CDR1 and CDR2: MNHEY, SVGAGI.

The chain combines TRBV2 with TRBJ1-3; 10 positions agree with TRBD1. CDR1 is SNHLY, CDR2 FYNNEI, per germline. Losses at the gene ends were 4 bases for V and 0 bases for J; bases not matched to a gene: 3. The CDR3 loop spans 16 amino acids. The CDR3 DNA reads as TGTGCCAGCAGTGGGGACAGGGGAAGCTCTGGAAACACCATATATTTT. It translates to CASSGDRGSSGNTIYF.